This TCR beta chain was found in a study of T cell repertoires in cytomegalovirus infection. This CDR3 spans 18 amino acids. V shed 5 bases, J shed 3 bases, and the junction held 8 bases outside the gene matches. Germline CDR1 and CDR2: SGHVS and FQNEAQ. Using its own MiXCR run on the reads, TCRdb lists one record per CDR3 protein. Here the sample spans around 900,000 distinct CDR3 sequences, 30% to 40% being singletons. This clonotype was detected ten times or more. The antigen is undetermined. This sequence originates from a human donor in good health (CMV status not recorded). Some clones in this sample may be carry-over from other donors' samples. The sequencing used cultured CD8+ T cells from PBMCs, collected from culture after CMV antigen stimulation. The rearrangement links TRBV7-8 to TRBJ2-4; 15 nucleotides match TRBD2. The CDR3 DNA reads TGTGCCAGCAGCGGGTGGACTAGCGGGGGGGCTGACAAAAACATTCAGTACTTC. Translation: CASSGWTSGGADKNIQYF.